Detailed here is one T cell receptor beta chain. These data come from a study of blood T cell repertoires in COVID-19. V was clipped by 4 bases and J by 2 bases, with 12 bases between them. The CDR3 has 14 residues. CDR1 SNHLY and CDR2 FYNNEI come from the germline V gene. Here immunoSEQ multiplex PCR was the method, and the copy in TCRdb shows in-frame clones only, minus some. This table has more than 95,000 clones, about 83% appearing once. This clonotype was sampled from a man in his sixties with acute or convalescent COVID-19. The V call is TRBV2, the J call TRBJ2-7, with D possibly being TRBD2 (5 bases). What was sequenced was peripheral blood. As DNA, the CDR3 is TGTGCCAGCAGTGGAGGGCGGACCCCCTACGAGCAGTACTTC. Translating gives CASSGGRTPYEQYF.